Listed below are T cell receptor beta chains from one sample, sequenced in a study of cytomegalovirus exposure and HLA in healthy donors. Data came from immunoSEQ multiplex PCR; TCRdb stores just in-frame clones and leaves some out. The sample has over 150,000 clones, about 80% seen once. Input material: PBMCs. The receptors were gathered from a man aged 25 to 45 in good health and CMV-seropositive. Each CDR3 is given with its conserved first and last residue. Fields, in order: J gene, V gene, CDR3 protein.

j_call: TRBJ2-5; v_call: TRBV5-5; cdr3_aa: CASQMSGQLQETQYF
j_call: TRBJ2-1; v_call: TRBV20-1; cdr3_aa: CSAKTGEQFF
j_call: TRBJ2-3; v_call: TRBV27; cdr3_aa: CASSLYASGSTDTQYF
j_call: TRBJ2-7; v_call: TRBV15; cdr3_aa: CATSRGSGSDEQYF
j_call: TRBJ2-1; v_call: TRBV6-5; cdr3_aa: CASRTSGTWGEQFF
j_call: TRBJ2-3; v_call: TRBV5-4; cdr3_aa: CASTLGRFGDTQYF
j_call: TRBJ1-5; v_call: TRBV27; cdr3_aa: CASSPKWDRQQEPQHF
j_call: TRBJ1-1; v_call: TRBV20-1; cdr3_aa: CSVRGNTEAFF
j_call: TRBJ2-7; v_call: TRBV13; cdr3_aa: CASSLEGGLPYEQYF
j_call: TRBJ2-6; v_call: TRBV7-2; cdr3_aa: CASSLAGAPVSGANVLTF
j_call: TRBJ1-5; v_call: TRBV18; cdr3_aa: CASSPAGSNQPQHF
j_call: TRBJ2-3; v_call: TRBV5-1; cdr3_aa: CASSKDRAKGTDTQYF
j_call: TRBJ1-1; v_call: TRBV6-6; cdr3_aa: CASSSSKQGAPEAFF
j_call: TRBJ2-7; v_call: TRBV4-2; cdr3_aa: CASSQWRTGSSYEQYF
j_call: TRBJ2-2; v_call: TRBV6-6; cdr3_aa: CASSYRLAGADGELFF
j_call: TRBJ2-2; v_call: TRBV9; cdr3_aa: CASGLAGDTGELFF
j_call: TRBJ2-2; v_call: TRBV15; cdr3_aa: CATSRSRTANTGELFF
j_call: TRBJ2-7; v_call: TRBV7-2; cdr3_aa: CASSLLRYRPLYEQYF
j_call: TRBJ2-7; v_call: TRBV7-2; cdr3_aa: CASRPATSGSFLNF
j_call: TRBJ2-7; v_call: TRBV4-2; cdr3_aa: CASSQDGGVSSYEQYF
j_call: TRBJ2-5; v_call: TRBV29-1; cdr3_aa: CSGGTSATQTQYF
j_call: TRBJ1-1; v_call: TRBV6-6; cdr3_aa: CASSRVRRAEAFF
j_call: TRBJ2-1; v_call: TRBV7-9; cdr3_aa: CASSQEGGPGTSNEQFF
j_call: TRBJ2-5; v_call: TRBV6-1; cdr3_aa: CASIRDRGPETQYF
j_call: TRBJ2-5; v_call: TRBV6-6; cdr3_aa: CASSARGAVGETQYF
j_call: TRBJ2-5; v_call: TRBV11-1; cdr3_aa: CASSRGSQETQYF
j_call: TRBJ2-5; v_call: TRBV6-5; cdr3_aa: CASSYSTGFGETQYF
j_call: TRBJ2-1; v_call: TRBV7-3; cdr3_aa: CASSMTSNEQFF
j_call: TRBJ2-2; v_call: TRBV11-1; cdr3_aa: CASSLGSNTGELFF
j_call: TRBJ2-2; v_call: TRBV15; cdr3_aa: CATSRDRGGTGELFF
j_call: NA; v_call: TRBV10-2; cdr3_aa: CASWAGGPYEQYF
j_call: TRBJ2-7; v_call: TRBV5-1; cdr3_aa: CASSLMGGPSDYEQYF
j_call: TRBJ1-2; v_call: TRBV27; cdr3_aa: CASSPGQGSYTF
j_call: TRBJ2-7; v_call: TRBV12-2; cdr3_aa: CASRRLVSMYEQYF
j_call: TRBJ2-1; v_call: TRBV11-2; cdr3_aa: CASSLIAHEQFF
j_call: TRBJ2-2; v_call: TRBV10-3; cdr3_aa: CAIRNHGRAGTGELFF
j_call: TRBJ2-5; v_call: TRBV30; cdr3_aa: CAWSVQTKETQYF